This note documents a single T cell receptor (beta chain) sequence. Its antigen remains unknown. Analyses pooled second doses at about 4 or about 12 weeks. Data came from immunoSEQ multiplex PCR; TCRdb stores just in-frame clones and leaves some out. This repertoire shows about 89,000 clones, approximately 91% found once; its top ten account for more than 5%. The entry originates in a study of T cell responses to AZD1222 COVID-19 vaccine. General study points: Once two AZD1222 doses were given, Spike-specific TCR breadth and depth went up. Reports say nearly half of spike-specific TCRs go after unmutated variant regions. Females made up more of the donors, who were largely white British, and clonal diversity may have come out too low.

V gave up 6 bases and J gave up 5 bases; unmatched junction bases: 2. This CDR3 is built from 14 residues. Germline V gene data show CDR1 as SGHTA and CDR2 as FQGTGA. The material was peripheral blood, obtained 28 days after the second AZD1222 dose. This rearrangement joins TRBV7-3 to TRBJ2-2, with 11 bases aligning to TRBD2. The sequence was obtained from an adult who received the AZD1222 COVID-19 vaccine. CDR3 coding DNA: TGTGCCAGCAGTCGGACTAGCGGGACCGGGGAGCTGTTTTTT. Its protein product is CASSRTSGTGELFF.